The present TCR beta chain was sequenced within a study of blood T cell repertoires in COVID-19. Background on the study: T cells, B-cell-depleted T cells, or PBMCs provided the cDNA or gDNA that served as material.

CDR1 is LGHNT and CDR2 is FRNRAP in the germline V gene. The CDR3 covers 15 residues. Trimming removed 7 bases at V and 3 bases at J, with 17 bases between. Methods used by the authors: Nucleated cell number was recorded as an estimate derived from reference gene primer amplification. Data came from immunoSEQ multiplex PCR; TCRdb stores just in-frame clones and leaves some out. Clonal size and the V and J genes are those of that table, whereas D and trimming came from the DNA. The sample shows about 160,000 clones, over 60% of them seen only once. The sample consisted of peripheral blood. This chain links TRBV12-5 with TRBJ2-3, with D perhaps TRBD1 (5 bases). This receptor was obtained from a man between 60 and 75 years old with acute or convalescent COVID-19. As DNA, the CDR3 is TGTGCTAGTGTCCCTTCAGGGTCGTTAACAGATACGCAGTATTTT. This translates into CASVPSGSLTDTQYF.